Here is one TCR beta chain with its context. These data originate in a study of blood T cell repertoires in COVID-19. Overall study context: The United States, Italy and Spain were the sources of the acute and convalescent COVID-19 samples. PBMCs, B-cell-depleted T cells, or T cells provided the cDNA or gDNA that made up the material.

Per the study methods: Reference gene primer amplification yielded estimated nucleated cell counts. Profiling relied on immunoSEQ multiplex PCR, and the TCRdb table lists in-frame clones only, not all of them. The D gene and trimming were derived from the DNA, and the V and J assignments and clone size from that table. Of over 400,000 clones detected, 70% to 90% appear once; the ten largest clones hold roughly 3.2%. Trimming left V 10 bases short and J 3 bases short, with 12 bases between. This CDR3 has 12 residues. The germline gives CDR1 MNHEY, CDR2 SVGAGI. V is TRBV6-5 and J is TRBJ1-1; a possible D gene is TRBD1 (5 bases). The sequence was obtained from a human donor in a cohort sampled during active COVID-19. Sequencing used peripheral blood. CDR3 protein: CATRQPHTEAFF. The CDR3 nucleotides read TGTGCCACTCGACAGCCCCACACTGAAGCTTTCTTT.